The 16 T cell receptor beta chains in this list originate from one sample, sequenced in a study of blood T cells in healthy people across ages. Sample-barcoded 5' priming and a J-beta primer mix drove a second PCR of 7 to 11 cycles. TCRdb analysed the 5' RACE reads with MiXCR anew, one entry per CDR3 protein. The sample records around 800,000 distinct CDR3 sequences, 46% being singletons. Sequenced material: blood. Every receptor here comes from a man at least 80 years old in good health.

This clonotype was observed once. The chain joins TRBV2 to TRBJ1-1; no definite D call. The CDR3 loop spans 13 amino acids. Germline loops: CDR1 SNHLY, CDR2 FYNNEI. V was pared by 3 bases and J by 2 bases, with 7 bases between. CDR3: CASSEDSNTEAFF. The CDR3 nucleotides read TGTGCCAGCAGTGAGGATTCTAACACTGAAGCTTTCTTT. Complete variable domain (other parts from reference TRBV2 and TRBJ1-1): EPEVTQTPSHQVTQMGQEVILRCVPISNHLYFYWYRQILGQKVEFLVSFYNNEISEKSEIFDDQFSVERPDGSNFTLKIRSTKLEDSAMYFCASSEDSNTEAFFGQGTRLTVV.

The chain links TRBV7-9 to TRBJ2-5; 14 positions match TRBD2. The trim removed 5 bases at V and 4 bases at J, leaving 9 bases unmatched. Germline values: CDR1 SEHNR, CDR2 FQNEAQ (reference sequence). This CDR3 spans 17 amino acids. The CDR3 spells CASSASGTSGRRETQYF. The CDR3 DNA follows: TGTGCCAGCAGCGCATCCGGGACTAGCGGGAGACGAGAGACCCAGTACTTC.

As to this clonotype: The junction differs from germline at one of its ends, possibly a read error. The gene calls are TRBV20-1 and TRBJ2-1, with 7 nucleotides matching TRBD2. Germline loops: CDR1 DFQATT, CDR2 SNEGSKA (reference sequence). CDR3 length: 14 residues. The CDR3 DNA is TGCAGTGCTGAGCTAGCGGTGGGGTACAGTGAGCAGTTCTTC. It specifies CSAELAVGYSEQFF.

V usage is TRBV27 and J usage is TRBJ2-7, with 9 bases lining up with TRBD2. After removal of 7 bases from V and 7 bases from J, the junction contained 8 bases not matched to a gene. Germline CDR1 is MNHEY and CDR2 is SMNVEV (reference sequence). CDR3 length equals 13 residues. CDR3 sequence reads: CASKTLAGREQYF. The CDR3, as DNA: TGTGCCAGCAAGACCCTAGCGGGAAGGGAGCAGTACTTC.

The gene calls are TRBV9 and TRBJ1-5, with D perhaps matching TRBD1 (5 bases). CDR1 and CDR2 from the germline V gene are SGDLS and YYNGEE. The CDR3 contains 14 residues. Trimming took off 0 bases at V and 4 bases at J, with 8 bases between the two ends. The CDR3 nucleotides are TGTGCCAGCAGCGTAGATGGGGCAAATCAGCCCCAGCATTTT. Its protein product is CASSVDGANQPQHF.

This rearrangement joins TRBV12-3 or TRBV12-4 to TRBJ2-5, with a weak D call TRBD1 (5 bases). The J call is uncertain, as TRBJ2-7 better fits the DNA end. The CDR3 sequence is 13 residues long. CDR3 sequence: CASSLEIRVEQYF. In DNA, the CDR3 is TGTGCCAGCAGTTTGGAGATCAGGGTCGAGCAGTACTTC.

There are many counts of this clonotype. The chain has TRBV20-1 and TRBJ2-5; no definite D call. The V and J ends lost 4 bases and 3 bases respectively, with 6 bases between them. The germline gives CDR1 DFQATT, CDR2 SNEGSKA (reference sequence). The CDR3 has 11 residues. The DNA for the CDR3 is TGCAGTGCTACCTCGAAAGAGACCCAGTACTTC. Its translation: CSATSKETQYF.

This clonotype has just a few counts. The rearrangement joins TRBV2 to TRBJ2-3, with 13 nucleotides matching TRBD2. The length of the CDR3 is 14 residues. The junction had 3 bases not matched to a gene; V was cut back by 10 bases and J by 2 bases. Looked up from germline, CDR1 is SNHLY and CDR2 is FYNNEI. The CDR3 sequence is CATGLAGTTDTQYF. CDR3 nucleotides: TGTGCCACGGGACTAGCGGGAACCACAGATACGCAGTATTTT.

This clonotype has ten or more counts. The chain employs TRBV5-1 and TRBJ2-3; 8 bases are shared with TRBD1. This CDR3 contains 12 residues. The V and J ends lost 6 bases and 5 bases, in that order; junction bases with no gene match: 2. Germline lookup yields CDR1 SGHRS and CDR2 YFSETQ. The CDR3 DNA follows: TGCGCCAGCAAGACAGGGGAAGATACGCAGTATTTT. It is translated as CASKTGEDTQYF.

This clonotype turned up a few times. The J gene is TRBJ2-7, the V gene TRBV15, with 7 bases aligning to TRBD2. Germline V gene data show CDR1 as LNHNV and CDR2 as YYDKDF (reference sequence). The CDR3 totals 15 residues. V shed 3 bases, J shed 4 bases, and the junction held 9 bases outside the gene matches. The CDR3 DNA reads as TGTGCCACCAGCAGCGCGACTAGCTTACAGTACGAGCAGTACTTC. The encoded protein is CATSSATSLQYEQYF. The full variable domain, rest sourced from reference TRBV15 and TRBJ2-7, is DAMVIQNPRYQVTQFGKPVTLSCSQTLNHNVMYWYQQKSSQAPKLLFHYYDKDFNNEADTPDNFQSRRPNTSFCFLDIRSPGLGDTAMYLCATSSATSLQYEQYFGPGTRLTVT.

The chain employs TRBV25-1 and TRBJ2-6; TRBD1 aligns across 9 bases. CDR3 length: 15 amino acids. V trimming: 6 bases; J trimming: 1 base; junction bases outside the gene matches: 1. The V gene's germline CDR1 is MGHDK and CDR2 SYGVNS. The CDR3 DNA follows: TGTGCCAGCAGCGACAGGGGGTCTGGGGCCAACGTCCTGACTTTC. Translation: CASSDRGSGANVLTF. The variable domain in full, with the rest retrieved from reference TRBV25-1 and TRBJ2-6, is EADIYQTPRYLVIGTGKKITLECSQTMGHDKMYWYQQDPGMELHLIHYSYGVNSTEKGDLSSESTVSRIRTEHFPLTLESARPSHTSQYLCASSDRGSGANVLTFGAGSRLTVL.

V and J are TRBV5-1 and TRBJ2-5; no clear D. This CDR3 is 13 amino acids long. Trimming left V 3 bases short and J 5 bases short, with 11 bases between. Germline V gene lookup returns CDR1 SGHRS and CDR2 YFSETQ. CDR3 region: CASSYIPLETQYF. As DNA, the CDR3 is TGCGCCAGCAGCTACATACCCCTGGAGACCCAGTACTTC. Full variable domain (outside the CDR3, taken from reference TRBV5-1 and TRBJ2-5): KAGVTQTPRYLIKTRGQQVTLSCSPISGHRSVSWYQQTPGQGLQFLFEYFSETQRNKGNFPGRFSGRQFSNSRSEMNVSTLELGDSALYLCASSYIPLETQYFGPGTRLLVL.

This chain joins TRBV30 and TRBJ2-5; TRBD2 might be the D (5 bases). There are 15 residues in the CDR3. Trimming removed 2 bases at V and 2 bases at J, with 15 bases between. Germline loops: CDR1 GTSNPN, CDR2 SVGIG (reference sequence). This CDR3 is CAWSLALGVQETQYF. The CDR3 region has the DNA TGTGCCTGGAGTCTGGCTTTGGGAGTACAAGAGACCCAGTACTTC.

This clonotype was recorded at least ten times. The chain is built from TRBV7-2 and TRBJ2-7; the D is unclear. Per germline, CDR1 SGHTA and CDR2 FQGNSA. The CDR3 is 13 amino acids. V was trimmed by 1 base and J by 0 bases, leaving 4 bases between them. The CDR3 region is CASSLVNSYEQYF. In DNA, the CDR3 is TGTGCCAGCAGCTTAGTCAACTCCTACGAGCAGTACTTC.

The V call is TRBV5-5, the J call TRBJ1-2; possible D gene TRBD1, 6 bases. The CDR3 has 13 amino acids. The germline V gene encodes CDR1 SGHKS and CDR2 YYEKEE (reference sequence). V was clipped by 4 bases and J by 6 bases, with 13 bases between them. In nucleotides, the CDR3 is TGTGCCAGCAGCAAGGACAGTCCCCATGGCTACACCTTC. Its protein product is CASSKDSPHGYTF.

The rearrangement links TRBV12-3 or TRBV12-4 to TRBJ2-7; a possible D gene is TRBD1 (7 bases). V was shortened by 6 bases and J by 3 bases, with 18 bases between the two germline ends. This CDR3 has 15 amino acids. CDR3 sequence reads: CASSQGGGGYYEQYF. Here the CDR3 DNA reads TGTGCCAGCAGCCAGGGGGGTGGCGGTTACTACGAGCAGTACTTC.